Each of the 2 T cell receptor beta chains below was sequenced from the same sample in a study of tumor and adjacent non-tumor tissue in lung cancer. TCRbeta libraries were built with three rounds of nested PCR, modified from ARM-PCR. TCRdb itself ran the multiplex PCR reads through MiXCR, one entry per CDR3 protein. The table lists about 85,000 distinct CDR3 sequences, about 66% of them singletons. This sample's RNA came from whole unsorted tissue. The sample comprised lung tumor tissue. These receptors were obtained from a man aged 65-85 years with non-small cell lung cancer.

About this clonotype itself: A much larger clone lies a single base off, so this may be a read error. The chain couples TRBV5-1 to TRBJ1-5; D is uncertain. The CDR3 sequence is 13 residues long. CDR1 SGHRS and CDR2 YFSETQ come from the germline V gene. The germline V and J ends were trimmed by 4 bases and 7 bases, with 12 bases remaining between them. DNA for the CDR3: TGCGCCAGCAGCGCTTACGTAGGACAGCCCCAGCATTTT. Translated, it gives CASSAYVGQPQHF.

The rearrangement joins TRBV10-3 to TRBJ2-3; TRBD1 matches 7 bases. Trimming removed 9 bases from V and 8 bases from J; junction bases left unmatched: 8. In germline, CDR1 is ENHRY, CDR2 SYGVKD. This CDR3 contains 12 residues. As DNA, the CDR3 is TGTGCCATTCGAGGGGGCTCCGGTACGCAGTATTTT. Translated, it gives CAIRGGSGTQYF.